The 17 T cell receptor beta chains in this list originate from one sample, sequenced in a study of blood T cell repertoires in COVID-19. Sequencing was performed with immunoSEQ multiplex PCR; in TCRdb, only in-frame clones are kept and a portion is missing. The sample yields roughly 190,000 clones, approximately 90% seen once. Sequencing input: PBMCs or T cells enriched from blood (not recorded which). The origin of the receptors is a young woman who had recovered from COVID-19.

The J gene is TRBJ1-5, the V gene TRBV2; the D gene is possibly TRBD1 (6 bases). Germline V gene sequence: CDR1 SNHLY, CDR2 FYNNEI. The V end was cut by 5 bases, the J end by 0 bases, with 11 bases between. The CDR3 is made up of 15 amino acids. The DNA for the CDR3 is TGTGCCAGCAGTCCCGACAGGTTTAGCAATCAGCCCCAGCATTTT. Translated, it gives CASSPDRFSNQPQHF.

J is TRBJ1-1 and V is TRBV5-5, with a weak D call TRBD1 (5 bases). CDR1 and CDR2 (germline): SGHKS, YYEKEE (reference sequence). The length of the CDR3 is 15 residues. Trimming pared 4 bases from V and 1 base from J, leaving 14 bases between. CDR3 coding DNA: TGTGCCAGCAGCGCTCCCCCGCAGGGGAACACTGAAGCTTTCTTT. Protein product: CASSAPPQGNTEAFF.

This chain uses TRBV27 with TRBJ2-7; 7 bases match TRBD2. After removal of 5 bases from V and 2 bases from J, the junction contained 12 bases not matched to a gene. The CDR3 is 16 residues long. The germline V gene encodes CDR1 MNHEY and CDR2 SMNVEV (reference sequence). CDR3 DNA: TGTGCCAGCAGTCCGCGACATACTAGCGCGGCCTACGAGCAGTACTTC. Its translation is CASSPRHTSAAYEQYF.

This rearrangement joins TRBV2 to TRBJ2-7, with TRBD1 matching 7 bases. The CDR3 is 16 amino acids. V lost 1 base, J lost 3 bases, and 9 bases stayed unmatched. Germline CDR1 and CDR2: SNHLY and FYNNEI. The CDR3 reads CASSEGGQSGVYEQYF. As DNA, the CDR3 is TGTGCCAGCAGTGAAGGGGGACAGTCAGGGGTCTACGAGCAGTACTTC.

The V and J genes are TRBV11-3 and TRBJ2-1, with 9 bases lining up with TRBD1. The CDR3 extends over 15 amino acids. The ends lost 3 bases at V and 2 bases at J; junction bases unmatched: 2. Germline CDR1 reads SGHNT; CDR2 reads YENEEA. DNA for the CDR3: TGTGCCAGCAGCTTGGGACAGGGCCCCTACAATGAGCAGTTCTTC. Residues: CASSLGQGPYNEQFF.

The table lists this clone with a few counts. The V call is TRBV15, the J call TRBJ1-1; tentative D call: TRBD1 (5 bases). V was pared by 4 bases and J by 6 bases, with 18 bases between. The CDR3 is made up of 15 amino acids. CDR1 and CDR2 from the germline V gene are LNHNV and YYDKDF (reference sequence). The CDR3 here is CATSTPIGASAEAFF. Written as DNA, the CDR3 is TGTGCCACCAGCACCCCTATTGGGGCTTCCGCTGAAGCTTTCTTT.

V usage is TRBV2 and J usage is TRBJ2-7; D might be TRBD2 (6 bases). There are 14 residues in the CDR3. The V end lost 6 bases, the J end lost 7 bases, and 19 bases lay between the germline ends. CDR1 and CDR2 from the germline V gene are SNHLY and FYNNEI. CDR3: CASSPGLPGREQYF. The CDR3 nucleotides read TGTGCCAGCAGCCCGGGACTGCCGGGGCGGGAGCAGTACTTC.

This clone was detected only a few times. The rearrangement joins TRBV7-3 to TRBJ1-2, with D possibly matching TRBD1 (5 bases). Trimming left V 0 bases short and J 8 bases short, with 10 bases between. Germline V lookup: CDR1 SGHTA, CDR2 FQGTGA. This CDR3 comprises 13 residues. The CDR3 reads CASSLTGWGGYTF. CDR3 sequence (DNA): TGTGCCAGCAGCTTAACAGGGTGGGGCGGCTACACCTTC.

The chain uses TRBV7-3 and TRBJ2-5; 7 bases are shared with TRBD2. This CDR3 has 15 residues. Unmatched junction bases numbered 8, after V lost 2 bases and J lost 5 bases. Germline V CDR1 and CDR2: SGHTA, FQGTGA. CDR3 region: CASSLAGGGGETQYF. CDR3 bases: TGTGCCAGCAGCTTAGCCGGCGGGGGTGGGGAGACCCAGTACTTC.

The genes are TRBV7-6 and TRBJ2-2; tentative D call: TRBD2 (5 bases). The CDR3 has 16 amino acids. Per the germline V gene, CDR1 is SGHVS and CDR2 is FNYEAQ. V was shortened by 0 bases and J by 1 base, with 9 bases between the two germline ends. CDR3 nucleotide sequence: TGTGCCAGCAGCTTAGCGTCGGGGAAGAACACCGGGGAGCTGTTTTTT. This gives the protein CASSLASGKNTGELFF. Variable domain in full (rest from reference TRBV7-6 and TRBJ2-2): GAGVSQSPRYKVTKRGQDVALRCDPISGHVSLYWYRQALGQGPEFLTYFNYEAQQDKSGLPNDRFSAERPEGSISTLTIQRTEQRDSAMYRCASSLASGKNTGELFFGEGSRLTVL.

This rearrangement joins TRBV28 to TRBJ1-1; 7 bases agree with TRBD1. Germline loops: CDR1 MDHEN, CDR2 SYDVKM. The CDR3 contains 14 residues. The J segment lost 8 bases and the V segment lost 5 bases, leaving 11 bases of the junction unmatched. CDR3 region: CASSQGTAWGEAFF. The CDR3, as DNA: TGTGCCAGCAGTCAAGGGACAGCCTGGGGAGAAGCTTTCTTT.

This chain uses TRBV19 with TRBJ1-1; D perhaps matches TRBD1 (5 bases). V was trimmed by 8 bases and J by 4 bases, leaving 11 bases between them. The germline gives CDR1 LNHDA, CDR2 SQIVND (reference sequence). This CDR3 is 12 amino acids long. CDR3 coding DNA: TGTGCCAGTGCGATCGGGGGCACTGAAGCTTTCTTT. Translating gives CASAIGGTEAFF. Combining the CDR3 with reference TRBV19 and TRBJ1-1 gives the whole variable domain DGGITQSPKYLFRKEGQNVTLSCEQNLNHDAMYWYRQDPGQGLRLIYYSQIVNDFQKGDIAEGYSVSREKKESFPLTVTSAQKNPTAFYLCASAIGGTEAFFGQGTRLTVV.

CDR3 sequence: CASSVDRGGGEKLFF. CDR3 DNA sequence: TGCGCCAGCAGCGTCGACAGGGGAGGGGGTGAAAAACTGTTTTTT. V gene TRBV5-1 combines with J gene TRBJ1-4, with 8 bases matching TRBD1. This CDR3 comprises 15 residues. V shed 4 bases, J shed 7 bases, and the junction held 9 bases outside the gene matches. The germline gives CDR1 SGHRS, CDR2 YFSETQ.

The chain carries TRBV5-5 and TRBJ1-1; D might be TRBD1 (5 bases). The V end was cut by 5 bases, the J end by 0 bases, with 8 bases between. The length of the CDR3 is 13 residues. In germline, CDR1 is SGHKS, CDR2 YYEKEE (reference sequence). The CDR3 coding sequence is TGTGCCAGCAGGAAGGGGATGAACACTGAAGCTTTCTTT. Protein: CASRKGMNTEAFF.

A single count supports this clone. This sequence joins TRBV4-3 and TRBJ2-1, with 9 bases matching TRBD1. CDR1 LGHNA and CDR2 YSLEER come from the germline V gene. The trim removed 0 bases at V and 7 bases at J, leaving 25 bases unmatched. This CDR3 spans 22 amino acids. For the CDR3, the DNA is TGCGCCAGCAGCCAAGAAATGATCCCGGGACAGGGACCGCTAGCGAGCGGGAATGAGCAGTTCTTC. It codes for CASSQEMIPGQGPLASGNEQFF.

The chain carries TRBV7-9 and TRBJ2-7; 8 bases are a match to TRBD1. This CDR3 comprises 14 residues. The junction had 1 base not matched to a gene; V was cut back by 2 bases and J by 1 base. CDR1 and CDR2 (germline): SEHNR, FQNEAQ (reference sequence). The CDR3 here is CASSLRQGSYEQYF. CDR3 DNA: TGTGCCAGCAGCTTACGACAGGGGTCCTACGAGCAGTACTTC.

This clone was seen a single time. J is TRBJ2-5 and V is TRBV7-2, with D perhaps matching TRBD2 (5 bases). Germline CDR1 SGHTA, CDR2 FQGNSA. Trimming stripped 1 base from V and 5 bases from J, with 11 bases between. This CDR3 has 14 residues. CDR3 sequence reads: CASSLVGESETQYF. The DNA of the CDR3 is TGTGCCAGCAGCTTAGTCGGGGAATCGGAGACCCAGTACTTC.